The rows below give T cell receptor beta chains drawn from one sample of a study of CD8 T cells in Susac syndrome. TCRdb re-called the immunoSEQ multiplex PCR reads through MiXCR, storing one row per CDR3 protein. In the table there are some 180,000 distinct CDR3 sequences, about 95% of which are singletons. Sequencing was performed on CD4+ T cells from PBMCs. The receptors were gathered from a human donor in good health. CDR3s include the opening cysteine and the closing phenylalanine or tryptophan. The D gene is left open where the match is weak. Size tells how often a clone was seen (once, few, many) or the class of an expanded clone, and some rows leave it out.

V gene	D gene	J gene	clone size	CDR3 protein	CDR3 DNA
TRBV20-1	TRBD2	TRBJ2-3	NA	CSALTSGTDTQYF	TGCAGTGCTCTGACTAGCGGCACAGATACGCAGTATTTT
TRBV4-2	NA	TRBJ2-7	NA	CASSQENVYEQYF	TGTGCCAGCAGCCAAGAAAATGTATACGAGCAGTACTTC
TRBV27	TRBD1	TRBJ1-2	NA	CASSFNRDRGYGYTF	TGTGCCAGCAGTTTTAACCGGGACAGGGGATATGGCTACACCTTC
TRBV6-5	TRBD1	TRBJ1-2	few	CASSSGQGDGYTF	TGTGCCAGCAGTTCCGGACAGGGAGATGGCTACACCTTC
TRBV12-3/TRBV12-4	TRBD2	TRBJ2-7	once	CASSLSSGMGYEQYF	TGTGCCAGCAGTTTGAGTAGCGGGATGGGATACGAGCAGTACTTC
TRBV30	NA	TRBJ2-1	NA	CAWSVYAPPYNEQFF	TGTGCCTGGAGTGTCTACGCGCCTCCCTACAATGAGCAGTTCTTC
TRBV27	NA	TRBJ2-7	few	CASSFAGYEQYF	TGTGCCAGCAGTTTCGCAGGCTACGAGCAGTACTTC
TRBV27	NA	TRBJ2-1	once	CASSFPEGRRKFF	TGTGCCAGCAGCTTCCCGGAGGGCCGTAGGAAGTTCTTC
TRBV30	NA	TRBJ1-2	NA	CAWSGLISANYGYTF	TGTGCCTGGAGTGGGTTAATCTCAGCTAACTATGGCTACACCTTC
TRBV7-9	NA	TRBJ2-4	NA	CASSLAVGRGENIQYF	TGTGCCAGCAGCTTAGCGGTGGGCAGGGGAGAAAACATTCAGTACTTC
TRBV28	NA	TRBJ2-7	NA	CASSRVEQYF	TGTGCCAGCTCTAGGGTCGAGCAGTACTTC
TRBV28	TRBD1	TRBJ1-2	NA	CASSSPGTGSYGYTF	TGTGCCAGCAGTTCACCCGGGACAGGATCCTATGGCTACACCTTC
TRBV29-1	TRBD2	TRBJ2-1	NA	CSVTNLAGRGTYNEQFF	TGCAGCGTGACTAACTTAGCGGGAAGAGGAACCTACAATGAGCAGTTCTTC
TRBV9	TRBD2	TRBJ2-3	NA	CASSSTSGSVADTQYF	TGTGCCAGCAGCTCCACTAGCGGGAGTGTGGCAGATACGCAGTATTTT
TRBV24-1	NA	TRBJ2-2	NA	CATSGGANTGELFF	TGTGCCACCAGTGGCGGGGCGAACACCGGGGAGCTGTTTTTT
TRBV9	NA	TRBJ2-3	NA	CASSVADWADTQYF	TGTGCCAGCAGCGTAGCGGACTGGGCCGATACGCAGTATTTT
TRBV19	TRBD1	TRBJ2-1	NA	CASSTDREREQFF	TGTGCCAGTAGTACGGACAGGGAACGTGAGCAGTTCTTC
TRBV20-1	NA	TRBJ1-1	NA	CSARRGGRDTEAFF	TGCAGTGCTAGACGGGGTGGCAGGGACACTGAAGCTTTCTTT
TRBV6-2/TRBV6-3	TRBD1	TRBJ2-7	NA	CASSYMDRAYEQYF	TGTGCCAGCAGTTACATGGACAGGGCCTACGAGCAGTACTTC
TRBV28	NA	TRBJ2-7	NA	CASSEDQGTYEQYF	TGTGCCAGCAGTGAAGATCAGGGGACGTACGAGCAGTACTTC
TRBV15	NA	TRBJ2-1	NA	CATSRDRVVVFF	TGTGCCACCAGCAGAGATCGGGTGGTGGTGTTCTTC
TRBV7-8	NA	TRBJ2-7	NA	CASSPLRGRASYEQYF	TGTGCCAGCAGCCCCCTTAGGGGGAGGGCATCCTACGAGCAGTACTTC
TRBV30	TRBD1	TRBJ2-5	once	CAWSVRGGAETQYF	TGTGCCTGGAGTGTACGAGGGGGCGCGGAGACCCAGTACTTC
TRBV29-1	NA	TRBJ2-1	NA	CSVALEQGGVDEQFF	TGCAGCGTTGCCTTAGAACAGGGGGGGGTTGATGAGCAGTTCTTC
TRBV9	NA	TRBJ1-2	NA	CASSVIAGNYGYTF	TGTGCCAGCAGCGTAATCGCAGGGAACTATGGCTACACCTTC
TRBV19	TRBD1	TRBJ1-3	NA	CASADRKTGNTIYF	TGTGCCAGTGCGGACAGGAAGACTGGAAACACCATATATTTT
TRBV20-1	TRBD1	TRBJ2-7	NA	CSAETGGSSYEQYF	TGCAGTGCTGAAACAGGGGGAAGCTCCTACGAGCAGTACTTC
TRBV20-1	NA	TRBJ2-3	NA	CSASRRSFTDTQYF	TGCAGTGCTAGCCGCAGGTCCTTCACAGATACGCAGTATTTT
TRBV19	NA	TRBJ1-5	NA	CASSIGGANQPQHF	TGTGCCAGTAGTATAGGCGGGGCCAATCAGCCCCAGCATTTT
TRBV3-1	NA	TRBJ1-5	NA	CASSQDPGQPQHF	TGTGCCAGCAGCCAAGATCCGGGGCAGCCCCAGCATTTT
TRBV30	NA	TRBJ1-1	NA	CAWSVVRGNTEAFF	TGTGCCTGGAGTGTGGTCAGGGGAAACACTGAAGCTTTCTTT
TRBV13	TRBD2	TRBJ2-5	NA	CASSQSGWLAGVNQETQYF	TGTGCCAGCAGCCAAAGCGGGTGGCTAGCGGGAGTAAACCAAGAGACCCAGTACTTC
TRBV20-1	TRBD1	TRBJ1-1	NA	CSAADRGNTEAFF	TGCAGTGCGGCGGACAGGGGAAACACTGAAGCTTTCTTT
TRBV20-1	TRBD1	TRBJ2-7	NA	CSADDRGRSYEQYF	TGCAGTGCCGATGACAGGGGGCGATCCTACGAGCAGTACTTC
TRBV20-1	TRBD1	TRBJ2-5	NA	CSANTGGQETQYF	TGCAGTGCTAACACAGGGGGCCAAGAGACCCAGTACTTC
TRBV29-1	NA	TRBJ2-1	NA	CSVLWFRANEQFF	TGCAGCGTCCTGTGGTTCCGGGCAAATGAGCAGTTCTTC
TRBV30	TRBD1	TRBJ1-1	NA	CASPGGGGSEAFF	TGTGCTTCCCCAGGGGGTGGTGGTAGTGAAGCTTTCTTT
TRBV11-2	NA	TRBJ2-7	NA	CASSHSHRAGGEQYF	TGTGCCAGCAGCCATTCCCACAGGGCGGGCGGTGAGCAGTACTTC